What follows is one TCR beta chain and its context. The data belong to a study of blood T cell repertoires in COVID-19. Background on the study: Sites across the United States, Italy and Spain contributed samples from acute and convalescent COVID-19. The analysed material was cDNA or gDNA that came from T cells, B-cell-depleted T cells, or PBMCs.

Per the original methods: How many nucleated cells were present was estimated from reference gene primer amplification. Sequenced by immunoSEQ multiplex PCR; TCRdb stores in-frame clones only, minus some. The V and J calls and clone size are taken from that table; D and trimming were inferred from the DNA. The repertoire includes around 620,000 clones, about nine tenths of them detected once, and roughly 0.25% sits in the top ten. This CDR3 is 16 amino acids long. In germline, CDR1 is SEHNR, CDR2 FQNEAQ (reference sequence). The V gene lost 5 bases and the J gene lost 3 bases, with 19 bases spanning the gap.

Input material: peripheral blood. This sequence joins TRBV7-9 and TRBJ1-1, with D possibly TRBD1 on 6 matching bases. The receptor comes from a woman aged 18-30 years with acute or convalescent COVID-19. CDR3 loop: CASSPSTGRRYTEAFF. CDR3 DNA sequence: TGTGCCAGCAGCCCGTCGACAGGACGCAGGTACACTGAAGCTTTCTTT.